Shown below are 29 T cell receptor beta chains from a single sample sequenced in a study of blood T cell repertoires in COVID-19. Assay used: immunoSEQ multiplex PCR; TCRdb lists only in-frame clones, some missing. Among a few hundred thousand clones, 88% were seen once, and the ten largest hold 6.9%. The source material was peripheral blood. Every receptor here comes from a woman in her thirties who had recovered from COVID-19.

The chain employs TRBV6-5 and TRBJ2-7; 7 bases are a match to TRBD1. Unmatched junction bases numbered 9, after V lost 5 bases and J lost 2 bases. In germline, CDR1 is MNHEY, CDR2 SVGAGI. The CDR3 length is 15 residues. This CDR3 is CASSPSPGTAYEQYF. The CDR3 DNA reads TGTGCCAGCAGTCCCTCCCCCGGGACAGCCTACGAGCAGTACTTC.

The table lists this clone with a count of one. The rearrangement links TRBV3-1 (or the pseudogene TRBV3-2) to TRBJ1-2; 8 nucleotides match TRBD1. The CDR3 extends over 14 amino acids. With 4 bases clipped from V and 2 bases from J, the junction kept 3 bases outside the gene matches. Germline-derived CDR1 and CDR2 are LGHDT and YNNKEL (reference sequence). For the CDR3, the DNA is TGTGCCAGCAGCCCCAGGGGGCTCAACTATGGCTACACCTTC. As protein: CASSPRGLNYGYTF.

The CDR3 sequence is CASSLGAGGPGEQYF. In nucleotides, the CDR3 is TGTGCCAGCAGCTTGGGCGCGGGGGGGCCGGGGGAGCAGTACTTC. This chain connects TRBV5-4 to TRBJ2-7, with TRBD2 matching over 9 bases. Germline V CDR1 and CDR2: SGHNT, YYREEE (reference sequence). V shed 0 bases and J 7 bases; nucleotides not matched to a gene: 8. The CDR3 is 15 residues long.

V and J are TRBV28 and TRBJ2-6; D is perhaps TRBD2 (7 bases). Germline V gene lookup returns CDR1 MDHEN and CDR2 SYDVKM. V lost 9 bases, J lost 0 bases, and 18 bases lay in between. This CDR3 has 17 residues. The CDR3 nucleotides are TGTGCCAGTGGGGGGGGCGCTCTCGGCTCTGGGGCCAACGTCCTGACTTTC. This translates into CASGGGALGSGANVLTF.

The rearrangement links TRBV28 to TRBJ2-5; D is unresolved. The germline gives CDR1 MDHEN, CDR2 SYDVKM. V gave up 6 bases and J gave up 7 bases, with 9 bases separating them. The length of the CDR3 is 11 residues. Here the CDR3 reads CASSRPPTQYF. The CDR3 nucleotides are TGTGCCAGCAGCCGTCCTCCGACCCAGTACTTC.

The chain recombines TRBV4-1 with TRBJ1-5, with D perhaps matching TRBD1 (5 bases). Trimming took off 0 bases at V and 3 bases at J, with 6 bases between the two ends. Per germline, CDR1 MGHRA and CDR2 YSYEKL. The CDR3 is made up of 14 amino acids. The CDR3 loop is CASSQEQVNQPQHF. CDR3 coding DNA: TGCGCCAGCAGCCAAGAACAGGTCAATCAGCCCCAGCATTTT.

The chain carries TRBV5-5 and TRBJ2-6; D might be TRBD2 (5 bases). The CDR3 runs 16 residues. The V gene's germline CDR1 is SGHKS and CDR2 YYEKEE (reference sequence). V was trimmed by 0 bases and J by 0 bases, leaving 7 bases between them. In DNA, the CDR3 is TGTGCCAGCAGCTTGGTGAGGGACTCTGGGGCCAACGTCCTGACTTTC. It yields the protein CASSLVRDSGANVLTF.

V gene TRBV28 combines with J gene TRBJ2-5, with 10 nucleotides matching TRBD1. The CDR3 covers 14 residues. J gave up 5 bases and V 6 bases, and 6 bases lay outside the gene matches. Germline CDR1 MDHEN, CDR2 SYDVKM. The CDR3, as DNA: TGTGCCAGCAGCCGGACAGGGGGGAAGGAGACCCAGTACTTC. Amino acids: CASSRTGGKETQYF.

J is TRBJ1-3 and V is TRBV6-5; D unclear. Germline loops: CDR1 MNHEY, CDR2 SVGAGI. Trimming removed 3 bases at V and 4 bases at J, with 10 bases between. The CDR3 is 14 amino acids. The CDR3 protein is CASSYGTAGNTIYF. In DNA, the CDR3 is TGTGCCAGCAGTTATGGCACAGCAGGAAACACCATATATTTT.

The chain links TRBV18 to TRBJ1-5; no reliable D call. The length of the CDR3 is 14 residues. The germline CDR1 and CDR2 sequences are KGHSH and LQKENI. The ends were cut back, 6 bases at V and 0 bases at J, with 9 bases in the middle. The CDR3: CASSRINSNQPQHF. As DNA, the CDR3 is TGTGCCAGCTCGCGAATAAATAGCAATCAGCCCCAGCATTTT.

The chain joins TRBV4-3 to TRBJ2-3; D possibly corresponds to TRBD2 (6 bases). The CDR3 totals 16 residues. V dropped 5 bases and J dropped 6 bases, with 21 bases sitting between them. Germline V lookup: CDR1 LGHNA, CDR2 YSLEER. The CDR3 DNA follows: TGCGCCAGCAGCTTCCGGGACGGGAGAAGTTGGGATACGCAGTATTTT. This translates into CASSFRDGRSWDTQYF.

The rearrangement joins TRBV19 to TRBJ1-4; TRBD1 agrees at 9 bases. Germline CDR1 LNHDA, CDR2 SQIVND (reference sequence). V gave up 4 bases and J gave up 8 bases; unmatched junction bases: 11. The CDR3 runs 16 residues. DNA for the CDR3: TGTGCCAGTAGTACACTATCGACAGGGGGGAAGGAAAAACTGTTTTTT. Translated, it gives CASSTLSTGGKEKLFF.

The CDR3 DNA sequence: TGTGCCACCAGCTACCGCCCGGGGAGGGAGCAGTACTTC. This codes for CATSYRPGREQYF. The chain joins TRBV15 to TRBJ2-7; possible D gene TRBD2, 6 bases. In germline, CDR1 is LNHNV, CDR2 YYDKDF (reference sequence). The CDR3 loop spans 13 amino acids. The V and J ends lost 5 bases and 7 bases respectively, with 15 bases between them.

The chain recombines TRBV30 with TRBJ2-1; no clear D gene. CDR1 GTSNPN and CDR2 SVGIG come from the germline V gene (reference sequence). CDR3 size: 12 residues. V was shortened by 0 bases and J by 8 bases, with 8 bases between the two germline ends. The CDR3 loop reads CAWSVTGYEQFF. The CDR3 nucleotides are TGTGCCTGGAGTGTAACCGGTTATGAGCAGTTCTTC.

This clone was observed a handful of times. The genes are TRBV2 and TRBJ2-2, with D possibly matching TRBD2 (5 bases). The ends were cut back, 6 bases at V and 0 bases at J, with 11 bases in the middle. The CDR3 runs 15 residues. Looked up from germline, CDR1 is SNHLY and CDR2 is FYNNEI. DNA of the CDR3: TGTGCCAGCAGGAGAGCGGACGCGAACACCGGGGAGCTGTTTTTT. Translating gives CASRRADANTGELFF.

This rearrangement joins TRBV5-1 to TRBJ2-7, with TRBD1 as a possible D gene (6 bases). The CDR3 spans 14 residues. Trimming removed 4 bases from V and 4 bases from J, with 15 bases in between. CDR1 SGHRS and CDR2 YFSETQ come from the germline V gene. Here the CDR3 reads CASSDPGQRYEQYF. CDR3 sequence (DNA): TGCGCCAGCAGCGACCCGGGACAACGTTACGAGCAGTACTTC.

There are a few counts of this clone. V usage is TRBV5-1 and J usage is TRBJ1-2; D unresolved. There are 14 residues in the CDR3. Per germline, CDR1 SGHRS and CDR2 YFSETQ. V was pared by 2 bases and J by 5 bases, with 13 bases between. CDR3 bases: TGCGCCAGCAGCTTAACCCCGGGAACTTATGGCTACACCTTC. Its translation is CASSLTPGTYGYTF.

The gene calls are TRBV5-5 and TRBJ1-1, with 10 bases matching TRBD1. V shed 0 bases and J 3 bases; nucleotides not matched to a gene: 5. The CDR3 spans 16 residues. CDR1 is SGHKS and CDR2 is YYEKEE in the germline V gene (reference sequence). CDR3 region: CASSLGPGTGDTEAFF. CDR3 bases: TGTGCCAGCAGCTTGGGTCCCGGGACAGGGGACACTGAAGCTTTCTTT.

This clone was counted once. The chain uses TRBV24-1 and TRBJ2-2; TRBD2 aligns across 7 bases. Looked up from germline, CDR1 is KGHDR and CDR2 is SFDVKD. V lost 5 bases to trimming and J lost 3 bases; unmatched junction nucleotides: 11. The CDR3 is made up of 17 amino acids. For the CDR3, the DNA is TGTGCCACCAGTGCCTCAAGGAGGGGAGGGGACACCGGGGAGCTGTTTTTT. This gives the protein CATSASRRGGDTGELFF.

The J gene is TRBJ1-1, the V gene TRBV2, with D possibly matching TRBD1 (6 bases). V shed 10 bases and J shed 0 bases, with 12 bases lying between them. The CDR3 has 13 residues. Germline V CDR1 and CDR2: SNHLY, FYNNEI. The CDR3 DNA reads TGTGCCAACCTCAGGGGTATGAACACTGAAGCTTTCTTT. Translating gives CANLRGMNTEAFF.

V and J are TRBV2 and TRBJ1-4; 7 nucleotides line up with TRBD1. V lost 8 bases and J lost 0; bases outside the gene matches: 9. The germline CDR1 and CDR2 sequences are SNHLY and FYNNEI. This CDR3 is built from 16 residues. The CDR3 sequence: CASAWDSFATNEKLFF. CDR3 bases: TGTGCCAGCGCATGGGACAGCTTTGCAACTAATGAAAAACTGTTTTTT.

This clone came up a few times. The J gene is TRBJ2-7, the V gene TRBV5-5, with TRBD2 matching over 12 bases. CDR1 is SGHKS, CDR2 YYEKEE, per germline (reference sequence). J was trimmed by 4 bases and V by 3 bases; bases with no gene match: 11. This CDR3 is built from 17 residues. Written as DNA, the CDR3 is TGTGCCAGCAGCTCCCGGACTAGCGGGGCACAAGGGTACGAGCAGTACTTC. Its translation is CASSSRTSGAQGYEQYF. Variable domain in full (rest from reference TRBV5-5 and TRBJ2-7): DAGVTQSPTHLIKTRGQQVTLRCSPISGHKSVSWYQQVLGQGPQFIFQYYEKEERGRGNFPDRFSARQFPNYSSELNVNALLLGDSALYLCASSSRTSGAQGYEQYFGPGTRLTVT.

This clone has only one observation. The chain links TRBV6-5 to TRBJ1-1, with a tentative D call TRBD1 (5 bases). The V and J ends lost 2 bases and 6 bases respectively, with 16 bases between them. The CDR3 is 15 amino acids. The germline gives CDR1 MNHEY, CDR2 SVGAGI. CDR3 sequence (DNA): TGTGCCAGCAGTTACGTACGGGGGGGGATCTCTGAAGCTTTCTTT. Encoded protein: CASSYVRGGISEAFF.

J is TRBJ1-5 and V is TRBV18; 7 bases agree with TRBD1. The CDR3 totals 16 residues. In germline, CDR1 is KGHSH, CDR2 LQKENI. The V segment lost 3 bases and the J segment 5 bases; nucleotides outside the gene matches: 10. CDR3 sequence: CASSPNRGRGDQPQHF. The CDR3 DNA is TGTGCCAGCTCACCCAACCGGGGCAGGGGGGATCAGCCCCAGCATTTT.

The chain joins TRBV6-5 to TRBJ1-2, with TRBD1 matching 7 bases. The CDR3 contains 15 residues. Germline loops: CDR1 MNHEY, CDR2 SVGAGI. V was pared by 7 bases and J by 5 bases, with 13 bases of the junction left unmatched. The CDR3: CASNRQGRWGYGYTF. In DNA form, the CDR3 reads TGTGCCAGCAATCGACAGGGCCGTTGGGGGTATGGCTACACCTTC.

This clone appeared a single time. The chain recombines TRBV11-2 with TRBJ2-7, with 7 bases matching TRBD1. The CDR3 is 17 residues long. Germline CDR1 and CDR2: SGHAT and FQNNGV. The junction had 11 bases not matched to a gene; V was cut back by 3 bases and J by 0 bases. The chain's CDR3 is CASSFVISGTDSYEQYF. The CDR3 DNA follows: TGTGCCAGCAGCTTTGTAATCTCCGGGACAGACTCCTACGAGCAGTACTTC.

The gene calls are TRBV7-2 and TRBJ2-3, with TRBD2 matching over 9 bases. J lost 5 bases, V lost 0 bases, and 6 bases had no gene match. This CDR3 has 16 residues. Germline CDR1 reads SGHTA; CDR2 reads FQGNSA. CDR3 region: CASSLAAGGPGDTQYF. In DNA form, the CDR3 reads TGTGCCAGCAGCTTAGCGGCGGGGGGGCCGGGAGATACGCAGTATTTT. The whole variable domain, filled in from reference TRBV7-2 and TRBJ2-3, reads GAGVSQSPSNKVTEKGKDVELRCDPISGHTALYWYRQSLGQGLEFLIYFQGNSAPDKSGLPSDRFSAERTGGSVSTLTIQRTQQEDSAVYLCASSLAAGGPGDTQYFGPGTRLTVL.

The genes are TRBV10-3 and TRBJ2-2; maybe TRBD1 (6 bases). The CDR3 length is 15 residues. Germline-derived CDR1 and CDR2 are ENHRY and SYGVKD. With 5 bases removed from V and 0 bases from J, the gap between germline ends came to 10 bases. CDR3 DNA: TGTGCCATCAGTCCAGGGACAACGAACACCGGGGAGCTGTTTTTT. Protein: CAISPGTTNTGELFF.

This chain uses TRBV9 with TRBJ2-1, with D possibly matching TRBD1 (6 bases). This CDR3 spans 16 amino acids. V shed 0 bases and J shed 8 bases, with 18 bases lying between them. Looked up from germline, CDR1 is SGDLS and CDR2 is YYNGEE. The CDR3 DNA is TGTGCCAGCAGCGTAGGGATTGGACAGAACGGCCATGAGCAGTTCTTC. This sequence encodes CASSVGIGQNGHEQFF. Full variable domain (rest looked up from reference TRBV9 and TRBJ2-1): DSGVTQTPKHLITATGQRVTLRCSPRSGDLSVYWYQQSLDQGLQFLIQYYNGEERAKGNILERFSAQQFPDLHSELNLSSLELGDSALYFCASSVGIGQNGHEQFFGPGTRLTVL.